The entry below gives a single T cell receptor (beta chain) sequence along with its context. The data were taken from a study of blood T cell repertoires in COVID-19. The CDR3 contains 16 residues. The germline V gene has CDR1 LNHDA and CDR2 SQIVND (reference sequence). J lost 7 bases, V lost 6 bases, and 12 bases had no gene match. This table comes from immunoSEQ multiplex PCR, and its TCRdb copy is limited to in-frame clones, with some not included. Among more than 200,000 clones listed, around 85% were seen once. The sequencing input was peripheral blood. This rearrangement joins TRBV19 to TRBJ2-1; TRBD2 agrees at 10 bases. This sequence was found in a man aged 40-55 years with acute or convalescent COVID-19. CDR3 sequence reads: CASSHIAGGTSNEQFF. The CDR3 DNA is TGTGCCAGTAGCCATATAGCGGGGGGAACCTCAAATGAGCAGTTCTTC. Filled out from reference TRBV19 and TRBJ2-1, the complete variable domain reads DGGITQSPKYLFRKEGQNVTLSCEQNLNHDAMYWYRQDPGQGLRLIYYSQIVNDFQKGDIAEGYSVSREKKESFPLTVTSAQKNPTAFYLCASSHIAGGTSNEQFFGPGTRLTVL.